In this sample, the clone carrying this T cell receptor (beta chain) turned up once. Its antigen remains unidentified. Germline loops: CDR1 ENHRY, CDR2 SYGVKD. Germline trimming cut 3 bases from V and 7 bases from J; bases unmatched to any gene: 16. This CDR3 is 17 amino acids long. The data were obtained in a study of OX40 agonist ivuxolimab in advanced cancers. About the study: A diagnosis of hepatocellular carcinoma, melanoma, renal cell or head and neck cancer was present in dose-escalation patients. Study-wide results and caveats: CD8+ T cells were the subset that, on average, had more expanded clones than CD4+.

Sequenced by immunoSEQ multiplex PCR; TCRdb stores in-frame clones only, minus some. Among tens of thousands of clones listed, about 88% were seen once. Sequencing used CD4+ or CD8+ T cells sorted from blood, obtained in a trial of the OX40 agonist ivuxolimab. This clonotype originated in an adult with an advanced solid tumor such as melanoma, head and neck, liver or kidney cancer. The J gene is TRBJ2-7, the V gene TRBV10-3; 9 bases align to TRBD2. CDR3 loop: CAISDPNSSGSLSEQYF. The CDR3 region has the DNA TGTGCCATCAGTGACCCGAATAGTAGCGGGAGCCTTAGTGAGCAGTACTTC.